This T cell receptor (beta chain) was profiled in a study of shared clonotypes between healthy human individuals. Turning to the study itself: Three plates each covered CD4 naive and memory; CD8 naive two, CD8 memory one.

Findings and caveats of the study: Only blood was sampled; tissue repertoires likely differ. The study found lower generation probabilities in non-shared clonotypes than in those shared by all four donors.

The CDR3 covers 15 residues. CDR1 is MNHEY, CDR2 SMNVEV, per germline (reference sequence). Trimming cost V 3 bases and J 5 bases, with 16 bases left between them. Naive CD8 populations comprised CD45RO-negative cells positively selected for CCR7, excluding terminally differentiated effector memory CD45RA+ cells. The data were produced by immunoSEQ multiplex PCR, yet TCRdb's version contains in-frame clones alone and is incomplete. Of 800,000 or so clones in the sample, about 97% were seen once. Turning to this clone: As yet, its antigen is unknown.

This TCR was recovered from a man aged 30 to 45 in good health. The sequencing input was naive CD8+ T cells sorted from blood. This sequence joins TRBV27 and TRBJ2-5; possible D gene TRBD1, 6 bases. The CDR3 DNA reads as TGTGCCAGCAGTTTTGAATGGGGGCTCGGGGAGACCCAGTACTTC. It yields the protein CASSFEWGLGETQYF.